This T cell receptor beta chain appears in the sequencing data of a study of OX40 agonist ivuxolimab in advanced cancers. Study summary: The study reported partial responses in three patients: one hepatocellular carcinoma, two cutaneous melanoma.

Profiled with immunoSEQ multiplex PCR; TCRdb holds only in-frame clones, not every one. The sample gives some 35,000 clones, approximately 86% of which show up once; roughly 40% is in the top ten. Study conclusions and caveats: Compared with CD4+, CD8+ T cells on average had more expanded clones.

The CDR3 has 15 residues. Unmatched junction bases numbered 5, after V lost 4 bases and J lost 2 bases. Germline CDR1 and CDR2: SGHDT and YYEEEE. Points on this clone: No antigen is known for it.

The V call is TRBV5-6, the J call TRBJ1-5, with 8 bases matching TRBD1. The material was CD4+ or CD8+ T cells sorted from blood, obtained in a trial of the OX40 agonist ivuxolimab. This TCR was recovered from an adult with an advanced solid tumor such as melanoma, head and neck, liver or kidney cancer. CDR3: CASSRGTGRNQPQHF. The DNA for the CDR3 is TGTGCCAGCAGCCGGGGGACAGGTCGCAATCAGCCCCAGCATTTT.